This T cell receptor beta chain appears in the sequencing data of a study of Ad26.COV2.S vaccination and SARS-CoV-2 variants. Overall study context: Among those in the COV1001 Ad26.COV2.S trial arm was the donor. By the intramuscular route, Ad26.COV2.S was given once, or twice 56 days apart.

Whole-study findings and limits: Spike-specific TCR breadth was greater after Ad26.COV2.S than placebo.

The germline V gene encodes CDR1 LNHNV and CDR2 YYDKDF (reference sequence). Trimming took 5 bases from V and 6 from J, leaving 11 bases between them. This CDR3 comprises 12 residues. The treatment is: roughly 19 received Ad26.COV2.S at low or high dose, single or two shots; several received placebo; per-sample allocation not given. Material that was analyzed had been drawn on day 63 after the first vaccine or placebo injection. TCRdb's copy holds only in-frame clones and misses some; the assay was immunoSEQ multiplex PCR. Among 200,000 to 250,000 clones listed, approximately 87% were seen once. In regard to this clone: Its antigen remains unidentified.

The J gene is TRBJ2-7, the V gene TRBV15, with D unresolved. The clonotype comes from a person between 18 and 65 years old who received the Ad26.COV2.S COVID-19 vaccine or a placebo. Specimen: peripheral blood, collected in a trial of Ad26.COV2.S vaccine versus placebo. CDR3 nucleotides: TGTGCCACCAGCTTGAGAACGGGCGAGCAGTACTTC. Its protein product is CATSLRTGEQYF.